Sequencing of this T cell receptor beta chain was carried out in a study of CD8 T cells in Susac syndrome. This CDR3 spans 18 amino acids. CDR1 and CDR2 (germline): SGHVS, FQNEAQ. The junction had 15 bases not matched to a gene; V was cut back by 2 bases and J by 4 bases. TCR beta sequencing covered blood CD8+ and CD4+ T cells. cDNA came from approximately 0.5 to 1 ug RNA primed by random hexamers. An immunoSEQ multiplex PCR amplified TCR beta CDR3 over 54 Vbeta and 13 Jbeta. TCRdb re-called the immunoSEQ multiplex PCR reads with MiXCR, one entry per CDR3 protein. The sample lists around 56,000 distinct CDR3 sequences, around nine tenths occurring once.

This TCR was sampled from a human donor in good health. The sequenced material came from CD8+ T cells from PBMCs. The chain links TRBV7-8 to TRBJ2-7; 9 nucleotides align to TRBD1. CDR3 in amino acids: CASSLRFGRDRVGYEQYF. The CDR3 DNA reads as TGTGCCAGCAGCTTACGGTTTGGCCGGGACAGGGTCGGTTACGAGCAGTACTTC.